This T cell receptor (beta chain) was observed in a study of control samples from healthy donors and cancer patients (dated by TCRdb to about 2020). There are 14 amino acids in the CDR3, from cysteine to phenylalanine inclusive. Only the CDR3 DNA stays, 42 bases, in frame from base 1. Per the germline V gene, MRHNA is the CDR1 and SNTAGT is the CDR2. V ends up 6 bases short and J 6 bases short, with an unmatched junction base count of 10. Details on this clone: What this receptor recognizes is not known. No clone much larger than this one lies a single base away; base qualities are absent.

The method was the immunoSEQ multiplex PCR assay. TCRdb limited this immuneACCESS table to in-frame rearrangements with V and J called. A share of clones is missing; checked studies link under half to unresolved V genes, and the rest is unexplained. The sample data list more than 70,000 clones, and about 90% of these were observed just once. Over 15% of the sample comes from the top ten. This TCR derives from a man in his 60s with lung cancer. The chain is encoded by TRBV6-4 joined to TRBJ1-2, with 7 bases aligning to TRBD1. Sequencing used PBMCs. The CDR3 reads as follows: CASRAGQAGNGYTF. The sequence in DNA is TGTGCCAGCAGAGCAGGACAGGCTGGAAATGGCTACACCTTC.